Listed below are T cell receptor beta chains from one sample, sequenced in a study of CD8 T cells in Susac syndrome. TCRdb fed the immunoSEQ multiplex PCR reads into MiXCR, producing one record per CDR3 protein. This sample has 210,000 or so distinct CDR3 sequences, with about 95% found just once. Input material: CD4+ T cells from PBMCs. The receptor set was obtained from a human donor with Susac syndrome. CDR3s include the opening cysteine and the closing phenylalanine or tryptophan. The D gene is left open where the match is weak. Part of the rows lack a size; the others show once, few, many or a class for expanded clones.

J | D | size | V | CDR3 | DNA
TRBJ2-1 | NA | NA | TRBV5-4 | CASSIDSNNEQFF | TGTGCCAGCAGCATCGACAGCAACAATGAGCAGTTCTTC
TRBJ1-1 | NA | NA | TRBV30 | CAWGGSLDTEAFF | TGTGCCTGGGGAGGGAGTTTGGACACTGAAGCTTTCTTT
TRBJ2-6 | TRBD1 | NA | TRBV12-3/TRBV12-4 | CASRRDRDSGANVLTF | TGTGCCAGCAGGCGGGACAGGGACTCTGGGGCCAACGTCCTGACTTTC
TRBJ2-1 | TRBD2 | once | TRBV9 | CASSVGTRLFF | TGTGCCAGCAGCGTCGGGACTAGGCTGTTCTTC
TRBJ1-1 | NA | NA | TRBV7-9 | CASSGTVFSTEAFF | TGTGCCAGCAGCGGAACGGTATTCAGCACTGAAGCTTTCTTT
TRBJ1-1 | NA | few | TRBV27 | CASSFGTPNTEAFF | TGTGCCAGCAGCTTCGGGACACCCAACACTGAAGCTTTCTTT
TRBJ1-4 | TRBD1 | NA | TRBV12-3/TRBV12-4 | CASSSGQGEEKLFF | TGTGCCAGCAGTAGCGGACAGGGGGAGGAAAAACTGTTTTTT
TRBJ2-1 | NA | NA | TRBV5-6 | CASSLWLPGYNEQFF | TGTGCCAGCAGCTTGTGGCTTCCAGGCTACAATGAGCAGTTCTTC
TRBJ1-1 | NA | NA | TRBV29-1 | CSVEDGRLNTEAFF | TGCAGCGTTGAAGATGGTAGGCTGAACACTGAAGCTTTCTTT
TRBJ2-1 | TRBD2 | NA | TRBV5-6 | CASSQGPGLADYNEQFF | TGTGCCAGCAGCCAGGGGCCCGGACTAGCAGACTACAATGAGCAGTTCTTC
TRBJ2-3 | TRBD2 | once | TRBV20-1 | CSASPLGTSGGLTDTQYF | TGCAGTGCCAGTCCTCTAGGGACTAGCGGGGGCCTCACAGATACGCAGTATTTT
TRBJ2-3 | TRBD2 | NA | TRBV5-1 | CASSLVTSGDTDTQYF | TGCGCCAGCAGCTTGGTGACTAGCGGGGACACAGATACGCAGTATTTT
TRBJ1-1 | TRBD1 | once | TRBV20-1 | CSARDLRALGQGNTEAFF | TGCAGTGCTAGAGATTTGAGGGCGCTTGGACAGGGTAACACTGAAGCTTTCTTT
TRBJ1-2 | NA | NA | TRBV19 | CASSIEGTFGYTF | TGTGCCAGTAGTATCGAAGGGACATTTGGCTACACCTTC
TRBJ2-1 | NA | NA | TRBV4-1 | CASSQDWGGANEQFF | TGCGCCAGCAGCCAAGATTGGGGGGGGGCTAATGAGCAGTTCTTC
TRBJ2-3 | NA | NA | TRBV29-1 | CSVVPDTQYF | TGCAGCGTTGTCCCAGATACGCAGTATTTT
TRBJ1-6 | NA | NA | TRBV9 | CASSPEGGIVSPLHF | TGTGCCAGCAGTCCAGAGGGGGGAATTGTCTCACCCCTCCACTTT
TRBJ1-6 | NA | NA | TRBV30 | CAWRALGERSPLHF | TGTGCCTGGAGAGCCTTGGGGGAACGATCACCCCTCCACTTT
TRBJ2-3 | TRBD1 | NA | TRBV18 | CASSRDSHGTDTQYF | TGTGCCAGCTCCCGGGACAGCCATGGCACAGATACGCAGTATTTT
TRBJ2-2 | NA | NA | TRBV2 | CASSGAVGNTGELFF | TGTGCCAGCAGTGGGGCAGTAGGTAACACCGGGGAGCTGTTTTTT
TRBJ1-2 | NA | NA | TRBV20-1 | CSARDPTPVRYTF | TGCAGTGCTAGAGATCCCACACCGGTACGCTACACCTTC
TRBJ2-5 | TRBD1 | NA | TRBV19 | CASSPDRDPQETQYF | TGTGCCAGTAGTCCGGACAGGGATCCCCAAGAGACCCAGTACTTC
TRBJ1-2 | NA | NA | TRBV7-9 | CASSFGGASYGYTF | TGTGCCAGCAGCTTTGGGGGCGCCTCCTATGGCTACACCTTC
TRBJ1-2 | NA | NA | TRBV7-8 | CASSLTGTHGGYTF | TGTGCCAGCAGCTTGACCGGGACCCATGGGGGCTACACCTTC
TRBJ1-1 | NA | NA | TRBV5-6 | CASNKDSQNTEAFF | TGTGCCAGCAATAAAGACAGTCAGAACACTGAAGCTTTCTTT
TRBJ1-3 | NA | NA | TRBV30 | CAWSGIGRISGNTIYF | TGTGCCTGGAGTGGCATAGGACGGATCTCTGGAAACACCATATATTTT
TRBJ1-1 | TRBD1 | NA | TRBV5-1 | CASSKGQGDTEAFF | TGCGCCAGCAGCAAAGGACAGGGGGACACTGAAGCTTTCTTT
TRBJ1-5 | NA | NA | TRBV2 | CASSATGRMDNQPQHF | TGTGCCAGCAGTGCCACAGGGAGGATGGACAATCAGCCCCAGCATTTT
TRBJ1-1 | NA | NA | TRBV14 | CASSPGGTSEAFF | TGTGCCAGCAGCCCCGGAGGGACATCCGAAGCTTTCTTT
TRBJ2-1 | NA | NA | TRBV25-1 | CASSESKGPGPEQFF | TGTGCCAGCAGTGAATCCAAGGGACCGGGACCAGAGCAGTTCTTC
TRBJ1-2 | TRBD1 | few | TRBV7-9 | CASSPGQAAYGYTF | TGTGCCAGCAGTCCTGGACAGGCCGCCTATGGCTACACCTTC
TRBJ2-2 | NA | NA | TRBV12-3/TRBV12-4 | CASSLFFGTGELFF | TGTGCCAGCAGTTTATTCTTTGGGACCGGGGAGCTGTTTTTT
TRBJ1-4 | TRBD1 | NA | TRBV15 | CATSRGQLNEKLFF | TGTGCCACCAGCAGGGGACAGCTTAATGAAAAACTGTTTTTT
TRBJ2-1 | TRBD2 | NA | TRBV20-1 | CSAREGLVVEQFF | TGCAGTGCTAGAGAAGGACTAGTAGTTGAGCAGTTCTTC
TRBJ1-6 | TRBD1 | NA | TRBV3-1 | CASSQWTGGHNSPLHF | TGTGCCAGCAGCCAGTGGACAGGGGGACATAATTCACCCCTCCACTTT